The source of this T cell receptor beta chain is a study of cytomegalovirus exposure and HLA in healthy donors. Both 60 Vbeta primers and 13 Jbeta primers went into the PCR. TCRdb's copy holds only in-frame clones and misses some; the assay was immunoSEQ multiplex PCR. The profile shows over 150,000 clones, around 80% of them singletons. With respect to this clone: Its antigen is still unknown.

Whole-study findings and limits: Researchers reportedly found TCR beta sequences accurately predicted most subjects' HLA-A and HLA-B alleles.

The V gene lost 6 bases and the J gene lost 2 bases, with 9 bases spanning the gap. The CDR3 is made up of 13 amino acids. CDR1 and CDR2 (germline): KGHSH, LQKENI. Sample: PBMCs. The TCR was taken from a woman in her thirties in good health and CMV-seropositive. The V gene is TRBV18, the J gene TRBJ2-3; D gene unclear. CDR3 sequence reads: CASSAENTDTQYF. Written as DNA, the CDR3 is TGTGCCAGCTCTGCCGAGAACACAGATACGCAGTATTTT.